The 27 T cell receptor beta chains below all came from one sample that was sequenced in a study of regulatory T cells in long-lasting Graves disease. Arm-PCR with iRepertoire HTBI primers amplified the CDR3 regions for these TCR beta libraries. Using its own MiXCR run on the multiplex PCR reads, TCRdb lists one record per CDR3 protein. This sample yields 550,000 or so distinct CDR3 sequences, of which approximately 12% are seen a single time; roughly 8.9% belongs to the top ten. As to time point: newly diagnosed GD, antithyroid drugs for less than 3 months. Construction of the TCR library relied on RNA isolated from PBMCs. The sample was also reused in another study, on T cells in Graves' hyperthyroidism and ophthalmopathy.

Specimen: peripheral blood mononuclear cells (PBMCs), collected at new diagnosis, from a patient treated with antithyroid drugs. All receptors derive from a woman in her 30s with Graves disease.

This clonotype has a count of ten or more. The rearrangement joins TRBV28 to TRBJ1-2, with 7 nucleotides matching TRBD1. The germline V gene encodes CDR1 MDHEN and CDR2 SYDVKM. The length of the CDR3 is 14 residues. Trimming took 2 bases from V and 5 from J; bases not matched to a gene: 5. The DNA of the CDR3 is TGTGCCAGCAGTTTAGGGACAGTTACTTATGGCTACACCTTC. It yields the protein CASSLGTVTYGYTF.

The chain is built from TRBV11-3 and TRBJ2-5; 10 nucleotides align to TRBD1. Germline assignment: CDR1 SGHNT and CDR2 YENEEA. After removal of 1 base from V and 2 bases from J, the junction contained 4 bases not matched to a gene. This CDR3 has 16 amino acids. CDR3 in amino acids: CASSLGRTGGQETQYF. CDR3 nucleotide sequence: TGTGCCAGCAGCTTAGGAAGGACAGGGGGACAAGAGACCCAGTACTTC. The variable domain in full, completed from reference TRBV11-3 and TRBJ2-5, reads EAGVVQSPRYKIIEKKQPVAFWCNPISGHNTLYWYLQNLGQGPELLIRYENEEAVDDSQLPKDRFSAERLKGVDSTLKIQPAELGDSAVYLCASSLGRTGGQETQYFGPGTRLLVL.

This clonotype was picked up many times. CDR3 sequence (DNA): TGCAGTGCTAGATCCGGGGGCTCAGACAATGAGCAGTTCTTC. Protein: CSARSGGSDNEQFF. The chain has TRBV20-1 and TRBJ2-1; D may match TRBD1 or TRBD2 (6 bases each). The germline V gene encodes CDR1 DFQATT and CDR2 SNEGSKA (reference sequence). The V and J ends lost 2 bases and 5 bases respectively, with 13 bases between them. The CDR3 is 14 residues long.

This chain joins TRBV4-3 and TRBJ2-1; 9 bases agree with TRBD2. The CDR3 totals 15 residues. J was trimmed by 7 bases and V by 4 bases; bases with no gene match: 8. Germline V CDR1 and CDR2: LGHNA, YSLEER. The CDR3 loop is CASSPLAGPSNEQFF. Here the CDR3 DNA reads TGCGCCAGCAGCCCGCTAGCGGGACCGTCTAATGAGCAGTTCTTC.

There are many counts of this clonotype. The chain couples TRBV7-9 to TRBJ2-5; D possibly uses TRBD1 or TRBD2 (5 bases each). Trimming removed 5 bases at V and 5 bases at J, with 15 bases between. The CDR3 is made up of 14 amino acids. The germline V gene encodes CDR1 SEHNR and CDR2 FQNEAQ (reference sequence). The CDR3 DNA reads as TGTGCCAGCAGCACCCAGGGACGGTGGGAGACCCAGTACTTC. Its protein is CASSTQGRWETQYF.

The chain has TRBV5-4 and TRBJ1-6, with D perhaps matching TRBD1 (6 bases). The CDR3 is made up of 11 amino acids. Trimming pared 3 bases from V and 13 bases from J, leaving 8 bases between. Germline CDR1 SGHNT, CDR2 YYREEE (reference sequence). CDR3 region: CASSSTGPLHF. The CDR3 bases are TGTGCCAGCAGCTCGACAGGCCCCCTCCACTTT. Drawing the rest from reference TRBV5-4 and TRBJ1-6, the complete variable domain is ETGVTQSPTHLIKTRGQQVTLRCSSQSGHNTVSWYQQALGQGPQFIFQYYREEENGRGNFPPRFSGLQFPNYSSELNVNALELDDSALYLCASSSTGPLHFGNGTRLTVT.

This clonotype was counted between two and nine times. The gene calls are TRBV6-1 and TRBJ1-5; 7 bases fit TRBD1. V was pared by 6 bases and J by 4 bases, with 9 bases of the junction left unmatched. CDR1 and CDR2 from the germline V gene are MNHNS and SASEGT. The CDR3 is made up of 15 amino acids. The CDR3 sequence: CASSGWTGKNQPQHF. The CDR3 coding sequence is TGTGCCAGCAGCGGGTGGACAGGCAAAAATCAGCCCCAGCATTTT.

The chain joins TRBV27 to TRBJ2-5; D may be TRBD1 (6 bases). The DNA end is a closer match to TRBJ2-1, so the J assignment may be wrong. Germline V CDR1 and CDR2: MNHEY, SMNVEV (reference sequence). The CDR3 contains 15 residues. CDR3 region: CASRTGIRVNNEQFF. As DNA, the CDR3 is TGTGCCAGCAGAACAGGGATTCGAGTTAACAATGAGCAGTTCTTC.

This clonotype has ten or more counts. The chain recombines TRBV12-3 or TRBV12-4 with TRBJ1-2, with 8 bases identical to TRBD1. J gave up 2 bases and V 6 bases, and 8 bases lay outside the gene matches. The CDR3 consists of 15 residues. CDR3 DNA sequence: TGTGCCAGCAGGAGGACAGGGCTGGTGAACTATGGCTACACCTTC. Translating it yields CASRRTGLVNYGYTF.

This clonotype was recorded at least ten times. This sequence joins TRBV30 and TRBJ1-2; D is unresolved. V dropped 0 bases and J dropped 7 bases, with 24 bases sitting between them. This CDR3 region has 17 residues. CDR1 GTSNPN and CDR2 SVGIG come from the germline V gene (reference sequence). Here the CDR3 DNA reads TGTGCCTGGAGTGTATTGGTTTGGCGATGGCCCTCTTGTGGCTACACCTTC. It encodes CAWSVLVWRWPSCGYTF.

This clonotype turned up a few times. The V and J genes are TRBV5-1 and TRBJ1-4; 9 bases are a match to TRBD1. CDR3 length: 16 amino acids. CDR1 is SGHRS, CDR2 YFSETQ, per germline. Trimming took 5 bases from V and 6 from J; bases not matched to a gene: 11. CDR3: CASRPWKGTGHEKLFF. The DNA for the CDR3 is TGCGCCAGCAGACCTTGGAAGGGGACAGGGCATGAAAAACTGTTTTTT.

This clonotype showed up just a few times. The J gene is TRBJ2-1, the V gene TRBV7-3; D is possibly TRBD2 (5 bases). The CDR3 has 16 residues. CDR1 and CDR2 (germline): SGHTA, FQGTGA. With 2 bases removed from V and 0 bases from J, the gap between germline ends came to 11 bases. CDR3 protein: CASSLLGLTSYNEQFF. CDR3 DNA sequence: TGTGCCAGCAGCTTATTAGGACTCACCTCCTACAATGAGCAGTTCTTC.

The table lists this clonotype with many counts. The chain is built from TRBV4-2 and TRBJ1-6, with D hard to call. Between the trimmed V and J ends, which lost 0 bases and 10 bases, there was a span of 10 bases. Germline V gene data show CDR1 as LGHNA and CDR2 as YNFKEQ. This CDR3 is 14 amino acids long. The CDR3 region is CASSQEFSDSPLHF. CDR3 DNA: TGTGCCAGCAGCCAAGAATTCTCGGACTCACCCCTCCACTTT.

Concerning this clonotype itself: Its ends do not fully match the called genes, so a read error is possible. The chain combines TRBV2 with TRBJ2-1; perhaps TRBD2 as D (5 bases). The CDR3 is 16 amino acids. The germline CDR1 and CDR2 sequences are SNHLY and FYNNEI. CDR3 nucleotide sequence: TGTGCCAGCACTGAAAGGGAGATGAGCTCCTACAATGAGCAGTTCTTC. Protein: CASTEREMSSYNEQFF.

The V gene is TRBV4-3, the J gene TRBJ2-1; D is unresolved. V was pared by 4 bases and J by 7 bases, with 8 bases between. The CDR3 sequence is 12 residues long. Germline CDR1 LGHNA, CDR2 YSLEER. The CDR3, as DNA: TGCGCCAGCAGCCCGCTGAAAAATGAGCAGTTCTTC. This gives the protein CASSPLKNEQFF.

A remark on this clonotype: Because it lacks the conserved phenylalanine or tryptophan at the end, this CDR3 is likely a read error. The rearrangement joins TRBV5-1 to TRBJ1-2; D ambiguous. Germline V gives CDR1 SGHRS, CDR2 YFSETQ. With 1 base removed from V and 5 bases from J, the gap between germline ends came to 6 bases. The CDR3 runs 12 residues. CDR3 nucleotides: TGCGCCAGCAGCTTGATAGGGTATGGCTACACCCTC. Translating it yields CASSLIGYGYTL.

The chain couples TRBV28 to TRBJ2-3; 9 bases are a match to TRBD1. The CDR3 sequence is 15 residues long. CDR1 and CDR2 (germline): MDHEN, SYDVKM. The V segment lost 5 bases and the J segment 4 bases; nucleotides outside the gene matches: 7. For the CDR3, the DNA is TGTGCCAGCAGTAAAACCGGGACAGGGCCAGATACGCAGTATTTT. Encoded protein: CASSKTGTGPDTQYF.

This chain joins TRBV19 and TRBJ1-1; no clear D gene. The CDR3 covers 14 residues. The V end was cut by 5 bases, the J end by 0 bases, with 10 bases between. Germline CDR1 LNHDA, CDR2 SQIVND (reference sequence). For the CDR3, the DNA is TGTGCCAGTAGTCGGGCGAGAGTGAACACTGAAGCTTTCTTT. Encoded protein: CASSRARVNTEAFF. The full variable domain, rest sourced from reference TRBV19 and TRBJ1-1, is DGGITQSPKYLFRKEGQNVTLSCEQNLNHDAMYWYRQDPGQGLRLIYYSQIVNDFQKGDIAEGYSVSREKKESFPLTVTSAQKNPTAFYLCASSRARVNTEAFFGQGTRLTVV.

This clonotype came up a few times. The chain has TRBV20-1 and TRBJ2-1; possible D gene TRBD2, 6 bases. This CDR3 has 14 residues. Trimming took 5 bases from V and 0 from J, leaving 11 bases between them. Per the germline V gene, CDR1 is DFQATT and CDR2 is SNEGSKA (reference sequence). The CDR3 DNA sequence: TGCAGTGCTGTCGGGAGCAGCTCCTACAATGAGCAGTTCTTC. Translation gives CSAVGSSSYNEQFF.

This clonotype was seen many times. A read error may produce the germline difference seen at one junction end. The chain links TRBV5-1 to TRBJ1-2, with TRBD1 matching over 7 bases. Per the germline V gene, CDR1 is SGHRS and CDR2 is YFSETQ. There are 14 residues in the CDR3. For the CDR3, the DNA is TGCGCCAGCAGATTGGGACAGCTAGGCTATGGCTACACCTTC. Translating it yields CASRLGQLGYGYTF.

This clonotype occurred many times. The chain carries TRBV7-2 and TRBJ2-2, with TRBD2 matching over 10 bases. The CDR3 is made up of 22 amino acids. CDR1 SGHTA and CDR2 FQGNSA come from the germline V gene. The V and J ends lost 1 base and 4 bases, in that order; junction bases with no gene match: 21. The CDR3 protein is CASSLVWIGYGLAGAPTGELFF. In nucleotides, the CDR3 is TGTGCCAGCAGCTTAGTTTGGATTGGGTACGGTCTAGCGGGAGCCCCCACCGGGGAGCTGTTTTTT. Full variable domain (missing parts from reference TRBV7-2 and TRBJ2-2): GAGVSQSPSNKVTEKGKDVELRCDPISGHTALYWYRQSLGQGLEFLIYFQGNSAPDKSGLPSDRFSAERTGGSVSTLTIQRTQQEDSAVYLCASSLVWIGYGLAGAPTGELFFGEGSRLTVL.

In its sample, this clonotype was seen many times. The junction differs from germline at one of its ends, possibly a read error. The chain combines TRBV28 with TRBJ2-7; TRBD2 matches at 11 bases. Germline CDR1 MDHEN, CDR2 SYDVKM. The CDR3 is 17 amino acids. Written as DNA, the CDR3 is TGTGCCAGCAGTCTATGGGGACTAGCGGAGAACGCCTACGAGCAGTACTTC. As protein: CASSLWGLAENAYEQYF.

This clonotype was seen ten or more times. The V and J genes are TRBV28 and TRBJ1-1; no definite D call. Trimming left V 3 bases short and J 1 base short, with 6 bases between. This CDR3 is 13 amino acids long. In germline, CDR1 is MDHEN, CDR2 SYDVKM. CDR3 nucleotides: TGTGCCAGCAGTTTTTTTCCGAACACTGAAGCTTTCTTT. Its protein is CASSFFPNTEAFF.

Ten or more counts support this clonotype. The chain uses TRBV10-2 and TRBJ2-7; 7 positions match TRBD1. CDR3 length: 13 amino acids. The V and J ends lost 4 bases and 2 bases, in that order; junction bases with no gene match: 2. Germline-derived CDR1 and CDR2 are WSHSY and SAAADI. The CDR3 loop is CASSVTGAYEQYF. In nucleotides, the CDR3 is TGCGCCAGCAGTGTCACAGGGGCCTACGAGCAGTACTTC.

At least ten counts were recorded for this clonotype. The J gene is TRBJ1-6, the V gene TRBV6-1; the D gene is possibly TRBD1 (5 bases). CDR1 and CDR2 (germline): MNHNS, SASEGT. Trimming removed 8 bases from V and 9 bases from J, with 14 bases in between. CDR3 length: 13 amino acids. The CDR3, as DNA: TGTGCCAGCCAAGGGGCAAAGGGTTCACCCCTCCACTTT. Encoded protein: CASQGAKGSPLHF.

This clonotype was seen repeatedly, ten times or more. The gene calls are TRBV29-1 and TRBJ2-1, with TRBD2 identical over 13 bases. The better agreement between TRBJ2-5 and the DNA end casts doubt on the J call. Looked up from germline, CDR1 is SQVTM and CDR2 is ANQGSEA. The CDR3 sequence is 15 residues long. The CDR3 spells CSDLGLAGDMETQYF. In DNA form, the CDR3 reads TGCAGCGACTTAGGACTAGCGGGAGATATGGAGACCCAGTACTTC.

In this sample, this clonotype turned up many times. This chain links TRBV29-1 with TRBJ2-5, with TRBD1 identical over 10 bases. CDR1 and CDR2 from the germline V gene are SQVTM and ANQGSEA. V trimming: 6 bases; J trimming: 2 bases; junction bases outside the gene matches: 3. CDR3 length: 13 amino acids. This chain's CDR3 is CSVTDRGQETQYF. Written as DNA, the CDR3 is TGCAGCGTAACGGACAGGGGGCAAGAGACCCAGTACTTC. The full variable domain, its missing parts supplied by reference TRBV29-1 and TRBJ2-5, is SAVISQKPSRDICQRGTSLTIQCQVDSQVTMMFWYRQQPGQSLTLIATANQGSEATYESGFVIDKFPISRPNLTFSTLTVSNMSPEDSSIYLCSVTDRGQETQYFGPGTRLLVL.